The entry below describes one T cell receptor beta chain. The source of the sample is a study of T cell changes during pregnancy in multiple sclerosis. TCRdb's table, derived via immunoSEQ multiplex PCR, lists solely in-frame clones and lacks some. The sample lists about 39,000 clones, approximately 90% occurring once. The TCR comes from a female donor with multiple sclerosis, enrolled in a pregnancy study. The sample was CD8+ T cells from peripheral blood mononuclear cells, taken before pregnancy.

CDR3 protein: CASSLGAREQYF. The CDR3 DNA reads as TGTGCCAGCAGCTTAGGAGCTCGCGAGCAGTACTTC. The chain joins TRBV11-2 to TRBJ2-7; D remains unclear. The ends were cut back, 1 base at V and 6 bases at J, with 7 bases in the middle. CDR1 SGHAT and CDR2 FQNNGV come from the germline V gene. The CDR3 runs 12 residues.